Shown below are 8 T cell receptor beta chains from a single sample sequenced in a study of CD4+ T cells in melanoma. The table came from immunoSEQ multiplex PCR; TCRdb's copy has only in-frame clones and leaves some out. The sample includes around 10,000 clones, approximately 67% of them seen just once. Sequencing was carried out using cells from a culture (not recorded whether cultured in vitro). Receptors were obtained from a human donor with melanoma.

The gene calls are TRBV7-6 and TRBJ1-6; perhaps TRBD1 as D (5 bases). Germline lookup yields CDR1 SGHVS and CDR2 FNYEAQ. Trimming left V 1 base short and J 4 bases short, with 8 bases between. This CDR3 region has 15 residues. The CDR3, as DNA: TGTGCCAGCAGCTTAGATGACAGATATAATTCACCCCTCCACTTT. This sequence encodes CASSLDDRYNSPLHF.

The V call is TRBV5-5, the J call TRBJ1-1, with D possibly matching TRBD1 (5 bases). CDR1 is SGHKS and CDR2 is YYEKEE in the germline V gene (reference sequence). The CDR3 consists of 13 residues. The V and J ends lost 2 bases and 1 base respectively, with 6 bases between them. The CDR3 sequence: CASSFGANTEAFF. DNA of the CDR3: TGTGCCAGCAGCTTTGGGGCGAACACTGAAGCTTTCTTT.

The chain combines TRBV11-2 with TRBJ1-2, with D hard to call. From germline, CDR1 is SGHAT and CDR2 FQNNGV. The CDR3 sequence is 13 residues long. The ends were cut back, 2 bases at V and 3 bases at J, with 7 bases in the middle. For the CDR3, the DNA is TGTGCCAGCAGCTTAAGTTTTGACTATGGCTACACCTTC. It codes for CASSLSFDYGYTF.

V gene TRBV5-5 combines with J gene TRBJ2-1; TRBD2 is a possible D gene (6 bases). CDR3 length: 15 amino acids. Trimming took 0 bases from V and 9 from J, leaving 16 bases between them. Germline V gene data show CDR1 as SGHKS and CDR2 as YYEKEE (reference sequence). The CDR3 spells CASSLAGTVKTEQFF. DNA for the CDR3: TGTGCCAGCAGCTTGGCCGGGACTGTTAAGACTGAGCAGTTCTTC.

This clone was observed once. The rearrangement uses TRBV5-6 and TRBJ2-5, with 7 bases matching TRBD2. Germline lookup yields CDR1 SGHDT and CDR2 YYEEEE. With V trimmed by 1 base and J by 5 bases, 14 bases remained unmatched. The length of the CDR3 is 17 residues. The CDR3 nucleotides are TGTGCCAGCAGCTTGCCTGGGGGGAGGGTCCCGAGGGAGACCCAGTACTTC. Translated: CASSLPGGRVPRETQYF.

The chain combines TRBV10-3 with TRBJ1-1; TRBD1 might be the D (5 bases). Per germline, CDR1 ENHRY and CDR2 SYGVKD. Trimming shortened V by 8 bases and J by 5 bases, and 21 bases separated the two germline ends. This CDR3 spans 15 amino acids. CDR3 DNA sequence: TGTGCCATCGCGGCCCGGGGCGGGGGGGAGACTGAAGCTTTCTTT. Its translation: CAIAARGGGETEAFF.

This clone appeared a few times. The V gene is TRBV29-1, the J gene TRBJ2-3; 7 nucleotides match TRBD1. This CDR3 contains 14 residues. V shed 4 bases and J 4 bases; nucleotides not matched to a gene: 8. Germline assignment: CDR1 SQVTM and CDR2 ANQGSEA. The CDR3 DNA follows: TGCAGCGTTGTGGCAGGGGGAAGGGCAGATACGCAGTATTTT. This sequence encodes CSVVAGGRADTQYF.

The table lists this clone with a count of one. This rearrangement joins TRBV29-1 to TRBJ2-5; a possible D gene is TRBD1 (6 bases). Germline-derived CDR1 and CDR2 are SQVTM and ANQGSEA. This CDR3 region has 12 residues. Trimming removed 4 bases at V and 4 bases at J, with 10 bases between. DNA of the CDR3: TGCAGCGTTGCTTGGGGGCTAGAGACCCAGTACTTC. Translation: CSVAWGLETQYF.